This TCR beta chain derives from a study of blood T cell repertoires in COVID-19. About the study: Sites across the United States, Italy and Spain contributed samples from acute and convalescent COVID-19. In each case, the material was cDNA or gDNA derived from T cells, B-cell-depleted T cells, or PBMCs.

Sequenced by immunoSEQ multiplex PCR; TCRdb stores in-frame clones only, minus some. The sample consists of over 450,000 clones, 85% to 90% of them appearing once. Germline V gene sequence: CDR1 SNHLY, CDR2 FYNNEI. The junction had 6 bases not matched to a gene; V was cut back by 1 base and J by 2 bases. The CDR3 length is 16 residues. Seattle participants joined during active infection and were tracked over time. This rearrangement joins TRBV2 to TRBJ2-3; 7 bases line up with TRBD2. The material sequenced was peripheral blood. This clonotype was obtained from a woman in her fifties or sixties with COVID-19, enrolled during active disease. The CDR3 coding sequence is TGTGCCAGCAGTGAAGGACTAGCCCCCCCCACAGATACGCAGTATTTT. As protein: CASSEGLAPPTDTQYF. The full variable domain, its missing parts supplied by reference TRBV2 and TRBJ2-3, is EPEVTQTPSHQVTQMGQEVILRCVPISNHLYFYWYRQILGQKVEFLVSFYNNEISEKSEIFDDQFSVERPDGSNFTLKIRSTKLEDSAMYFCASSEGLAPPTDTQYFGPGTRLTVL.